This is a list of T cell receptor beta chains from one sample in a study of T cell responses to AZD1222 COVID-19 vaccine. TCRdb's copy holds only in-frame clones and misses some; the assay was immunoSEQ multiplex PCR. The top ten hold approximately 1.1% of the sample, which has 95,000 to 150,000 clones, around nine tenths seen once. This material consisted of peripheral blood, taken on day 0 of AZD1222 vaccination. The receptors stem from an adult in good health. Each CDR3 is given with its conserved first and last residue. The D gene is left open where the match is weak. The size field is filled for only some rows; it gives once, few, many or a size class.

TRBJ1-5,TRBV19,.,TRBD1,CASSIVGQGSYQPQHF,TGTGCCAGTAGTATAGTAGGACAGGGTAGTTATCAGCCCCAGCATTTT
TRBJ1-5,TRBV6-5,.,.,CASRIRQNLNQPQHF,TGTGCCAGCAGGATCCGACAGAACCTAAATCAGCCCCAGCATTTT
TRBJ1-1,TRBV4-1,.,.,CASSQEAADTEAFF,TGCGCCAGCAGCCAAGAGGCAGCGGACACTGAAGCTTTCTTT
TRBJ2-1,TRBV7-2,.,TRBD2,CASSPAGAGGNEQFF,TGTGCCAGCAGCCCGGCCGGAGCGGGGGGCAATGAGCAGTTCTTC
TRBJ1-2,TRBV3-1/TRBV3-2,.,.,CASARTDLYGYTF,TGTGCCAGCGCTAGGACGGATTTGTATGGCTACACCTTC
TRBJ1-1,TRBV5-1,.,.,CASSPVEGVNTEAFF,TGCGCCAGCAGCCCGGTAGAGGGGGTTAACACTGAAGCTTTCTTT
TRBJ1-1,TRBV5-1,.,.,CASSFGGDTEAFF,TGCGCCAGCAGCTTCGGGGGGGACACTGAAGCTTTCTTT
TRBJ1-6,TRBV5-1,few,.,CASSSGVNSPLHF,TGCGCCAGCAGCTCGGGGGTTAATTCACCCCTCCACTTT
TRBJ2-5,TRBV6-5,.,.,CASSYTAIQETQYF,TGTGCCAGCAGTTACACGGCTATTCAAGAGACCCAGTACTTC
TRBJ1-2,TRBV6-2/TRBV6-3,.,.,CAISQSSNYGYTF,TGTGCCATCAGCCAGTCTTCTAACTATGGCTACACCTTC
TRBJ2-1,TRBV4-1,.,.,CASSQDNSLGIEQFF,TGCGCCAGCAGCCAAGATAACAGCCTTGGAATTGAGCAGTTCTTC
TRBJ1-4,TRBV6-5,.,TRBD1,CASRKGTGGREKLFF,TGTGCCAGCAGGAAGGGGACAGGGGGGCGAGAAAAACTGTTTTTT
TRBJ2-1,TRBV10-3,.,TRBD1,CAIRQGADNEQFF,TGTGCCATCAGGCAGGGGGCAGACAATGAGCAGTTCTTC
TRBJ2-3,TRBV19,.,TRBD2,CASTPAGADTQYF,TGTGCCAGTACCCCTGCGGGGGCAGATACGCAGTATTTT
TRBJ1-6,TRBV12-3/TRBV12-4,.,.,CASSVLNSPLHF,TGTGCCAGCAGCGTCCTGAATTCACCCCTCCACTTT
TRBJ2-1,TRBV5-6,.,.,CASSFSYVEQFF,TGTGCCAGCAGCTTTTCGTATGTTGAGCAGTTCTTC
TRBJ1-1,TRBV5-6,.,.,CASSSGPQNTEAFF,TGTGCCAGCAGCTCGGGACCGCAGAACACTGAAGCTTTCTTT
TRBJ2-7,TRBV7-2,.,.,CASSQGSVLYEQYF,TGTGCCAGCAGCCAGGGTTCGGTTCTATACGAGCAGTACTTC
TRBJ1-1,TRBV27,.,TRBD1,CASSLRQGSTEAFF,TGTGCCAGCAGTTTACGACAGGGGAGCACTGAAGCTTTCTTT
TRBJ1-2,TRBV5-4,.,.,CASTLDGYGYTF,TGTGCCAGCACCCTGGACGGCTATGGCTACACCTTC
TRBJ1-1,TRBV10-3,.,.,CAISAVEGGVTEAFF,TGTGCCATCAGTGCCGTTGAGGGTGGGGTTACTGAAGCTTTCTTT
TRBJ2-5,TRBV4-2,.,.,CASSQDLAYETQYF,TGTGCCAGCAGCCAAGATTTAGCGTATGAGACCCAGTACTTC
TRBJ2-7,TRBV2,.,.,CASSEAPGQTYEQYF,TGTGCCAGCAGTGAAGCCCCCGGACAGACCTACGAGCAGTACTTC
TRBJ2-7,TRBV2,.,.,CASSERAGNRYEQYF,TGTGCCAGCAGTGAAAGGGCAGGGAACAGATACGAGCAGTACTTC
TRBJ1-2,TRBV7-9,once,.,CASSEQGVGYTF,TGTGCCAGCAGCGAACAGGGAGTTGGCTACACCTTC
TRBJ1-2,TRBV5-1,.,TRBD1,CASSADRIYGYTF,TGCGCCAGCAGCGCGGACAGGATATATGGCTACACCTTC
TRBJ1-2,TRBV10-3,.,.,CAISPGEDYGYTF,TGTGCCATCAGTCCCGGGGAGGACTATGGCTACACCTTC
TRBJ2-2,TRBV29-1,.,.,CSARYTGELFF,TGCAGCGCCCGGTACACCGGGGAGCTGTTTTTT
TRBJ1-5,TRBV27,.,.,CASSASGTRNQPQHF,TGTGCCAGCAGTGCTTCCGGGACGAGAAATCAGCCCCAGCATTTT
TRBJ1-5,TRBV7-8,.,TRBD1,CASGPGGRGSNQPQHF,TGTGCCAGCGGGCCAGGGGGGCGGGGTAGCAATCAGCCCCAGCATTTT
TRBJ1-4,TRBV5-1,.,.,CASSLVAGEKLFF,TGCGCCAGCAGCTTGGTCGCGGGGGAAAAACTGTTTTTT
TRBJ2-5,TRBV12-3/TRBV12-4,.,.,CASSFSVGETQYF,TGTGCCAGCAGTTTTTCGGTCGGGGAGACCCAGTACTTC
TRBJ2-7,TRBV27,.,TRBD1,CASSLSWGTGDSYEQYF,TGTGCCAGCAGTTTATCGTGGGGGACAGGAGACTCCTACGAGCAGTACTTC
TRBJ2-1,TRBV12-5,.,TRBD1,CASGSLGQGAWVEQFF,TGTGCTAGTGGTTCGTTAGGGCAGGGGGCATGGGTTGAGCAGTTCTTC
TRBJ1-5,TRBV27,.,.,CASSLGPTSNQPQHF,TGTGCCAGCAGTTTGGGTCCCACTAGCAATCAGCCCCAGCATTTT
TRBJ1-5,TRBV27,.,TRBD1,CASRSGGGHQPQHF,TGTGCCAGCAGATCAGGGGGCGGTCATCAGCCCCAGCATTTT
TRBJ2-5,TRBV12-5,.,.,CASIGATGETQYF,TGTGCTAGTATAGGGGCGACCGGAGAGACCCAGTACTTC
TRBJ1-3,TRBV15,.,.,CATSRGLDSGNTIYF,TGTGCCACCAGCAGGGGACTAGACTCTGGAAACACCATATATTTT
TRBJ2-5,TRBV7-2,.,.,CASSYQGGKETQYF,TGTGCCAGCAGCTACCAGGGGGGGAAAGAGACCCAGTACTTC
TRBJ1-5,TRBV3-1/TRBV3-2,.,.,CASSQSGFGDQPQHF,TGTGCCAGCAGCCAGTCGGGATTTGGGGATCAGCCCCAGCATTTT
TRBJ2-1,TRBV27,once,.,CASSRRSFGYNEQFF,TGTGCCAGCAGTCGCCGTTCGTTCGGCTACAATGAGCAGTTCTTC
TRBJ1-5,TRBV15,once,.,CATSTPSNRLQPQHF,TGTGCCACCAGCACCCCTTCGAACCGGCTGCAGCCCCAGCATTTT
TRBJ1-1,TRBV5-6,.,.,CASSLAGGNTEAFF,TGTGCCAGCAGCTTGGCGGGGGGGAACACTGAAGCTTTCTTT
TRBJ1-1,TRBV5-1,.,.,CASRRQLNTEAFF,TGCGCCAGCAGACGACAGTTGAACACTGAAGCTTTCTTT
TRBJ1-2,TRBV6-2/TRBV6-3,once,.,CASSRRDGLAYGYTF,TGTGCCAGCAGCCGAAGGGACGGACTAGCCTATGGCTACACCTTC
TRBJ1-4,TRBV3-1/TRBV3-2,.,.,CASSQGTGNEKLFF,TGTGCCAGCAGCCAGGGGACGGGAAATGAAAAACTGTTTTTT
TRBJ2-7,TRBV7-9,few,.,CASSLIYEQYF,TGTGCCAGCAGCCTCATATACGAGCAGTACTTC
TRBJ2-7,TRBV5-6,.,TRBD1,CASRRSSGGLIYEQYF,TGTGCCAGCAGGCGATCATCAGGGGGCCTGATCTACGAGCAGTACTTC
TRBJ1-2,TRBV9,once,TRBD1,CASSGRTGPRDGYTF,TGTGCCAGCAGCGGGAGGACAGGCCCACGGGATGGCTACACCTTC
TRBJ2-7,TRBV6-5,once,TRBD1,CASSFRQGSLEQYF,TGTGCCAGCAGTTTCCGACAGGGCTCCTTGGAGCAGTACTTC
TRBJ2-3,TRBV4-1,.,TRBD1,CASSHTPGGAPDTQYF,TGCGCCAGCAGCCACACCCCAGGGGGCGCCCCAGATACGCAGTATTTT
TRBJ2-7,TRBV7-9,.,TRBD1,CASSPRQGSYEQYF,TGTGCCAGCAGCCCCAGACAGGGTTCCTACGAGCAGTACTTC
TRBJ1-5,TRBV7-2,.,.,CASSPSVDQPQHF,TGTGCCAGCAGCCCTTCCGTGGATCAGCCCCAGCATTTT